A single sample is the source of the 7 T cell receptor beta chains below, sequenced in a study of shared clonotypes between healthy human individuals. The data were produced by immunoSEQ multiplex PCR, yet TCRdb's version contains in-frame clones alone and is incomplete. The table lists 600,000 to 700,000 clones, around four fifths of them singletons. Specimen: memory CD4+ T cells sorted from blood. The subset denotes: CD45RA-negative fraction. These receptors were obtained from a woman in her thirties in good health.

The gene calls are TRBV6-1 and TRBJ2-7; 11 bases map to TRBD2. V trimming: 6 bases; J trimming: 0 bases; junction bases outside the gene matches: 1. Germline CDR1 is MNHNS and CDR2 is SASEGT. This CDR3 spans 14 amino acids. The CDR3 loop is CASRTSGTSYEQYF. The DNA of the CDR3 is TGTGCCAGCAGGACTAGCGGGACCTCCTACGAGCAGTACTTC.

This clone was recorded at least ten times. The sample carries other DNA sequences with the same CDR3. The chain links TRBV5-1 to TRBJ2-1, with 7 bases identical to TRBD2. With V trimmed by 0 bases and J by 0 bases, 3 bases remained unmatched. The CDR3 spans 16 residues. Germline CDR1 is SGHRS and CDR2 is YFSETQ. The CDR3 spells CASSLDGGSSYNEQFF. The CDR3 coding sequence is TGCGCCAGCAGCTTGGACGGGGGGAGCTCCTACAATGAGCAGTTCTTC. Looking up the rest from reference TRBV5-1 and TRBJ2-1 gives the full variable domain: KAGVTQTPRYLIKTRGQQVTLSCSPISGHRSVSWYQQTPGQGLQFLFEYFSETQRNKGNFPGRFSGRQFSNSRSEMNVSTLELGDSALYLCASSLDGGSSYNEQFFGPGTRLTVL.

V and J are TRBV9 and TRBJ1-4; TRBD1 might be the D (5 bases). This CDR3 contains 14 residues. Per the germline V gene, CDR1 is SGDLS and CDR2 is YYNGEE. V lost 1 base to trimming and J lost 7 bases, with 11 bases between them. Here the CDR3 DNA reads TGTGCCAGCAGCGTAAGCCAGGGTGGTGAAAAACTGTTTTTT. As protein: CASSVSQGGEKLFF.

This chain links TRBV11-2 with TRBJ1-4; TRBD1 matches 7 bases. The CDR3 is 16 amino acids. V trimming: 1 base; J trimming: 7 bases; junction bases outside the gene matches: 9. Germline V gene sequence: CDR1 SGHAT, CDR2 FQNNGV. The CDR3 DNA sequence: TGTGCCAGCAGCTTAGTTGGGTCAGGGGGTCGTGAAAAACTGTTTTTT. It yields the protein CASSLVGSGGREKLFF.

The V call is TRBV28, the J call TRBJ1-4; D is unresolved. The CDR3 runs 15 residues. Germline CDR1 reads MDHEN; CDR2 reads SYDVKM. Trimming stripped 1 base from V and 8 bases from J, with 14 bases between. The DNA for the CDR3 is TGTGCCAGCAGTTTATTTTTGGCCCGACGGGAAAAACTGTTTTTT. Protein product: CASSLFLARREKLFF.

The chain uses TRBV19 and TRBJ2-7; D remains ambiguous. The length of the CDR3 is 13 residues. Germline CDR1 reads LNHDA; CDR2 reads SQIVND (reference sequence). V was cut by 5 bases and J by 2 bases, with 10 bases left in between. This CDR3 reads CASSPRGPYEQYF. The DNA for the CDR3 is TGTGCCAGTAGTCCACGAGGCCCCTACGAGCAGTACTTC.

The chain joins TRBV11-2 to TRBJ2-1; the match to TRBD2 covers 10 bases. Losses at the gene ends were 5 bases for V and 5 bases for J; bases not matched to a gene: 9. CDR3 length: 16 residues. Looked up from germline, CDR1 is SGHAT and CDR2 is FQNNGV. CDR3 DNA sequence: TGTGCCAGCAGCCCAAAAAGCGGGAGGGCCCACAATGAGCAGTTCTTC. Translated: CASSPKSGRAHNEQFF.